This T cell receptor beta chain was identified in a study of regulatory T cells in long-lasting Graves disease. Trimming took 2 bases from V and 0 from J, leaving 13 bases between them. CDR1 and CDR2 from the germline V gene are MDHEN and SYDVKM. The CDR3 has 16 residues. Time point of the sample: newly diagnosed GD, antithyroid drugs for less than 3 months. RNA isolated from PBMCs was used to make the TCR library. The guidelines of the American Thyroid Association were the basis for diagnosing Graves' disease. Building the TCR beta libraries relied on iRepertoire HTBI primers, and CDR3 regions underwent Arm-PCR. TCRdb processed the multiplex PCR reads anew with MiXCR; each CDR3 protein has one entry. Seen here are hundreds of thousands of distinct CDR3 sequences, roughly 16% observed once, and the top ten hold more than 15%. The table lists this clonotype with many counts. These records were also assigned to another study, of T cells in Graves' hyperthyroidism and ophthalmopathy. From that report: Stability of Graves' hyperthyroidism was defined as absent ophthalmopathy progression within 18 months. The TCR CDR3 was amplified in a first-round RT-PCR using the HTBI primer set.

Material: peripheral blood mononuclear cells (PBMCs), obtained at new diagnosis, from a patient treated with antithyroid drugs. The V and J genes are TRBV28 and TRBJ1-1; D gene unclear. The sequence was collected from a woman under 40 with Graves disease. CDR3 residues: CASSLLAELMNTEAFF. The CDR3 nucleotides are TGTGCCAGCAGTTTACTCGCGGAACTAATGAACACTGAAGCTTTCTTT.